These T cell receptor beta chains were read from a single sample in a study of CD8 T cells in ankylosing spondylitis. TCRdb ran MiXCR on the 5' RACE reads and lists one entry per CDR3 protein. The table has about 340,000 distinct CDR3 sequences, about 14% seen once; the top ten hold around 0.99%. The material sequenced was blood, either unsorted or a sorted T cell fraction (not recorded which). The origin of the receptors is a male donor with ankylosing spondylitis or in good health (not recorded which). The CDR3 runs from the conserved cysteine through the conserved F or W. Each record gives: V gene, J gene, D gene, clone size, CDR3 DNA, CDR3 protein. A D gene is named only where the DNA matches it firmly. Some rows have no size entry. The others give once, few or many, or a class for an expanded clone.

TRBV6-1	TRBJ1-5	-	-	TGTGCCAGCAGTGAAGCCATGGGGGGGGGGCACCAGCCCCAGCATTTT	CASSEAMGGGHQPQHF
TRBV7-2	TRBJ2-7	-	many	TGTGCCAGCAGCTTAGTTGGAGATAGCTCCTACGAGCAGTACTTC	CASSLVGDSSYEQYF
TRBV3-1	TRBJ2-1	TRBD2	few	TGTGCCAGCAGCCAAGATAATGGCGGGGGGACCTACAATGAGCAGTTCTTC	CASSQDNGGGTYNEQFF
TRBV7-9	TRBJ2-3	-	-	TGTGCCAGCAGCCCCGACCCTAACAGGATTGTAGCTACGCAGTATTTT	CASSPDPNRIVATQYF
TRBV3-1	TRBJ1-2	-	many	TGTGCCAGCAGCCAGGACAGATTCTATGGCTACACCTTC	CASSQDRFYGYTF
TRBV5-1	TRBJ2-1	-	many	TGCGCCAGCAGCTCCGAGACTGGACATGAGCAGTTCTTC	CASSSETGHEQFF
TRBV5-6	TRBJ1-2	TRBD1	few	TGTGCCAGCAGCGGGGGACAGGGGGTCAATGGCTACACCTTC	CASSGGQGVNGYTF
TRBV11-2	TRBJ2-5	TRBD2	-	TGTGCCAGCAGCTCTAGCGGGGGGCCTCAAGAGACCCAGTACTTC	CASSSSGGPQETQYF
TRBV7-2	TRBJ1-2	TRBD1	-	TGTGCCAGCATCTTAGGAGGGACAGGGATCTATGGCTACACCTTC	CASILGGTGIYGYTF
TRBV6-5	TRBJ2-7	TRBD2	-	TGTGCCAGCAGTTACAGTTCTGCGGGAGGGAGCTCCTACGAGCAGTACTTC	CASSYSSAGGSSYEQYF
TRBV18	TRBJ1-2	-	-	TGTGCCACCGGGACAAGAGACAACTATGGCTACACCTTC	CATGTRDNYGYTF
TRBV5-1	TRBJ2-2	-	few	TGCGCCAGCAGCCGCGGGACAGTACTATCAAACACCGGGGAGCTGTTTTTT	CASSRGTVLSNTGELFF
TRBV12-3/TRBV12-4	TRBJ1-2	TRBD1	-	TGTGCCAGCAGTTCCCCTAAGGACAGGTTGAGTGGCTACACCTTC	CASSSPKDRLSGYTF
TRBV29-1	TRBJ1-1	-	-	TGCAGCGGCTCATGGGGGCAACCTGAAGCTTTCTTT	CSGSWGQPEAFF
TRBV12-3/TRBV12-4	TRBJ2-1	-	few	TGTGCCAGCACTCTCCTCGCCCATGAGCAGTTCTTC	CASTLLAHEQFF
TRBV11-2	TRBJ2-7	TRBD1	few	TGTGCCAGCAGCTTAGCACAGGGGGCTACGTACGAGCAGTACTTC	CASSLAQGATYEQYF
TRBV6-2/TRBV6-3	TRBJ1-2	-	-	TGTGCCAGTAACCGGGACGGCCTTTCTAACTATGGCTACACCTTC	CASNRDGLSNYGYTF
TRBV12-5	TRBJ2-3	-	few	TGTGCTAGTGGCTCCGCCTCCTCGCCCCAGTATTTT	CASGSASSPQYF
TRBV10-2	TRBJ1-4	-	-	TGCGCCAGCAGTGCCGGGTCCCAGGGGGAAAAACTGTTTTTT	CASSAGSQGEKLFF
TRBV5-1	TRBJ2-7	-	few	TGCGCCAGCAGCTTGAACCGGGGCTCCTACGAGCAGTACTTC	CASSLNRGSYEQYF
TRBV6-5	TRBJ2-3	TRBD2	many	TGTGCCAGCAGTTACCGACTAGCGGCAAGCACAGATACGCAGTATTTT	CASSYRLAASTDTQYF
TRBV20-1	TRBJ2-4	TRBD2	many	TGCAGTGCTACACTAGCGGGGGGTCTCGGGGTGAAAAACATTCAGTACTTC	CSATLAGGLGVKNIQYF
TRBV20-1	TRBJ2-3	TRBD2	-	TGCAGTGCTAGGATAGCGGGAGGGCCTAACACAGATACGCAGTATTTT	CSARIAGGPNTDTQYF
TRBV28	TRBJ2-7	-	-	TGTGCCAGCAGTTTATGGTCAGGGGACTACGAGCAGTACTTC	CASSLWSGDYEQYF
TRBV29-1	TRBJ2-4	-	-	TGCAGCGTTGTAGGCAGGGGAGCCAAAAACATTCAGTACTTC	CSVVGRGAKNIQYF
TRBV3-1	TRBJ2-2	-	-	TGTGCCAGCAGCCAAGAGGGGGGCACGAACACCGGGGAGCTGTTTTTT	CASSQEGGTNTGELFF
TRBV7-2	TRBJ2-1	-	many	TGTGCCAGCAGTTTACTTTCAGGTGTAGGGAATGAGCAGTTCTTC	CASSLLSGVGNEQFF
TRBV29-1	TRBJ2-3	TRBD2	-	TGCAGCGTTCTGGGACTAGGCACAGATACGCAGTATTTT	CSVLGLGTDTQYF
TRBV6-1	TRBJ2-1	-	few	TGTGCCACTGGGTGGACGGGAGCGAGAAATGAGCAGTTCTTC	CATGWTGARNEQFF
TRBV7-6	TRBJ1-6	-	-	TGTGCCAGCAGCTTGGCGCCCAATTCACCCCTCCACTTT	CASSLAPNSPLHF
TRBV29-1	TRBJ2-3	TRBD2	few	TGCAGCGGGACTAGCGGACTCAGCACAGATACGCAGTATTTT	CSGTSGLSTDTQYF
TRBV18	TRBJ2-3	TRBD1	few	TGTGCCAGCTCACCACGGACAGGGTACCCAGATACGCAGTATTTT	CASSPRTGYPDTQYF
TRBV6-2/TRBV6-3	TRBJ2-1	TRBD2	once	TGTGCCAGCAGTTCGACAGGCGCTAGCGGGAGGTATGATGAGCAGTTCTTC	CASSSTGASGRYDEQFF
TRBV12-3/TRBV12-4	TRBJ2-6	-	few	TGTGCCAGCAGTCAGGCCTCTGGGGCCAACGTCCTGACTTTC	CASSQASGANVLTF
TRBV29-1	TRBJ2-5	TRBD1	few	TGCAGCGTATCCGCCGGGACAGGCAGGGAGACCCAGTACTTC	CSVSAGTGRETQYF
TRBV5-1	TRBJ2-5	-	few	TGCGCCAGCAGCTTGGATCCCGAGAGGGGGACCCAGTACTTC	CASSLDPERGTQYF
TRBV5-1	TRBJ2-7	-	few	TGCGCCAGCAGCTTGGTCAACGCCTACGAGCAGTACTTC	CASSLVNAYEQYF
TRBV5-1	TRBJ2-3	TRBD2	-	TGCGCCAGCAGCTCAGGGGGGACTAGCAAAATGAATACGCAGTATTTT	CASSSGGTSKMNTQYF